This T cell receptor beta chain appears in the sequencing data of a study of multiple sclerosis patients with progressive multifocal leukoencephalopathy. This CDR3 is built from 20 residues. V lost 4 bases, J lost 0 bases, and 14 bases stayed unmatched. From germline, CDR1 is MDHEN and CDR2 SYDVKM. Study observations and caveats: Lower normalized Shannon entropy suggested reduced TRB diversity in most PML patients.

Described time point: around eleven months of natalizumab therapy. Details on this clone: No antigen is known for it.

Sequencing was performed with immunoSEQ multiplex PCR; in TCRdb, only in-frame clones are kept and a portion is missing. The sample holds tens of thousands of clones, 85% to 90% seen once. The sample was PBMCs, taken from a patient treated with natalizumab. The source of this sequence is a human donor with multiple sclerosis. The genes are TRBV28 and TRBJ2-1; 11 positions agree with TRBD2. CDR3 bases: TGTGCCAGCAGTTCCTATCCCGGGACTAGCGGAACAAGCTCCTACAATGAGCAGTTCTTC. Amino acid sequence: CASSSYPGTSGTSSYNEQFF.